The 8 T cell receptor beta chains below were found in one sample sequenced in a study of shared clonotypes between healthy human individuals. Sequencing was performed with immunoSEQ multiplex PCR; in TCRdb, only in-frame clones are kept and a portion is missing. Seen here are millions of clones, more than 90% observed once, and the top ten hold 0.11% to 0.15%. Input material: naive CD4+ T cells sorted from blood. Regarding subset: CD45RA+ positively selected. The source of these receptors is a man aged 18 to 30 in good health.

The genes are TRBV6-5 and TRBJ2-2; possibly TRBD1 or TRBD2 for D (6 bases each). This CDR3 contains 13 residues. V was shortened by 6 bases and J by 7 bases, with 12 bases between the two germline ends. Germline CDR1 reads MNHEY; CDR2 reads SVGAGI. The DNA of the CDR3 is TGTGCCAGCAGCCCTCGGGGGCTCGGGGAGCTGTTTTTT. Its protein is CASSPRGLGELFF.

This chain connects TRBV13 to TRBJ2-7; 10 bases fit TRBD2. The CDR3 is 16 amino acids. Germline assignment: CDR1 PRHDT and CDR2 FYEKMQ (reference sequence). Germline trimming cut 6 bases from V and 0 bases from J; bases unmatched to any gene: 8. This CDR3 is CASSSLAGGSSYEQYF. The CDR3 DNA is TGTGCCAGCAGTTCTTTAGCGGGAGGCAGCTCCTACGAGCAGTACTTC. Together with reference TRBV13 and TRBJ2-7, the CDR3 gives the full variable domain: AAGVIQSPRHLIKEKRETATLKCYPIPRHDTVYWYQQGPGQDPQFLISFYEKMQSDKGSIPDRFSAQQFSDYHSELNMSSLELGDSALYFCASSSLAGGSSYEQYFGPGTRLTVT.

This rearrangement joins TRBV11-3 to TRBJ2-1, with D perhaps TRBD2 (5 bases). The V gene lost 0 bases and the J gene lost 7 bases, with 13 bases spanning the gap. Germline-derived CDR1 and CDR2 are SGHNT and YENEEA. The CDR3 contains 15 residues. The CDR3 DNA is TGTGCCAGCAGCTTAGAGGCGGCTAGCTTAAATGAGCAGTTCTTC. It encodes CASSLEAASLNEQFF.

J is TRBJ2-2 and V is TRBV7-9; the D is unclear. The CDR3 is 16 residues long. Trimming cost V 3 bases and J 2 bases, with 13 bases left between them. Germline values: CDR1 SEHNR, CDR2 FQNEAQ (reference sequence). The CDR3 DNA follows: TGTGCCAGCAGCTTCCGTTGGCGGATCAACACCGGGGAGCTGTTTTTT. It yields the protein CASSFRWRINTGELFF.

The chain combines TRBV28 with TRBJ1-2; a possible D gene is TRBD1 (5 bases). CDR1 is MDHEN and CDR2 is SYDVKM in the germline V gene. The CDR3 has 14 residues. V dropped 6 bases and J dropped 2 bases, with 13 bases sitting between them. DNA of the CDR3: TGTGCCAGCAGGTCCCCGGGACGGAACTATGGCTACACCTTC. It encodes CASRSPGRNYGYTF.

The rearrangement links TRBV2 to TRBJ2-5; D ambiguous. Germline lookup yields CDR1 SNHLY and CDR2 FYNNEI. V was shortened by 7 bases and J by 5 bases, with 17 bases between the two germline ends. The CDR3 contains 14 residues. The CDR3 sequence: CASMATRIGETQYF. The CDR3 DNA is TGTGCCAGCATGGCGACCCGCATCGGTGAGACCCAGTACTTC. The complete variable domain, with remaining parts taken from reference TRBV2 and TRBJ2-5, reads EPEVTQTPSHQVTQMGQEVILRCVPISNHLYFYWYRQILGQKVEFLVSFYNNEISEKSEIFDDQFSVERPDGSNFTLKIRSTKLEDSAMYFCASMATRIGETQYFGPGTRLLVL.

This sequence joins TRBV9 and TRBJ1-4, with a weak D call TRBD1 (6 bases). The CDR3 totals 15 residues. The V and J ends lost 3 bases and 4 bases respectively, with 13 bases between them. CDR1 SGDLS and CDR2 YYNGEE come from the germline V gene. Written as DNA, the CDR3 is TGTGCCAGCAGCGGGGGGCTGTCGGGTAATGAAAAACTGTTTTTT. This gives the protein CASSGGLSGNEKLFF.

This chain's CDR3 is CASSLEGAAGANVLTF. The CDR3 DNA follows: TGTGCCAGCAGCTTAGAGGGGGCTGCCGGGGCCAACGTCCTGACTTTC. The chain combines TRBV7-8 with TRBJ2-6; 7 bases align to TRBD1. In germline, CDR1 is SGHVS, CDR2 FQNEAQ. The CDR3 length is 16 residues. Unmatched junction bases numbered 4, after V lost 1 base and J lost 4 bases.